These 7 T cell receptor beta chains were all obtained from the same sample, sequenced in a study of cytomegalovirus exposure and HLA in healthy donors. Sequenced by immunoSEQ multiplex PCR; TCRdb stores in-frame clones only, minus some. The sample includes tens of thousands of clones, about 96% seen only once; the top ten take 0.6% to 0.85%. The sample comprised PBMCs. The receptors come from a young man in good health and CMV-seronegative.

The rearrangement links TRBV19 to TRBJ1-1; D is perhaps TRBD1 (6 bases). The CDR3 has 15 amino acids. Germline values: CDR1 LNHDA, CDR2 SQIVND (reference sequence). V was pared by 4 bases and J by 3 bases, with 15 bases between. CDR3 region: CASSTGQQPYTEAFF. The CDR3 DNA is TGTGCCAGTAGTACGGGACAACAGCCCTACACTGAAGCTTTCTTT. Variable domain in full (rest from reference TRBV19 and TRBJ1-1): DGGITQSPKYLFRKEGQNVTLSCEQNLNHDAMYWYRQDPGQGLRLIYYSQIVNDFQKGDIAEGYSVSREKKESFPLTVTSAQKNPTAFYLCASSTGQQPYTEAFFGQGTRLTVV.

The CDR3 sequence is CASEGGIYGYTF. For the CDR3, the DNA is TGTGCCAGCGAGGGGGGGATCTATGGCTACACCTTC. V is TRBV2 and J is TRBJ1-2, with D possibly being TRBD1 (6 bases). Germline V gene data show CDR1 as SNHLY and CDR2 as FYNNEI. V shed 8 bases and J shed 4 bases, with 11 bases lying between them. The CDR3 sequence is 12 residues long.

This chain links TRBV29-1 with TRBJ1-2; D possibly corresponds to TRBD1 (6 bases). In germline, CDR1 is SQVTM, CDR2 ANQGSEA. The length of the CDR3 is 13 residues. Between the trimmed V and J ends, which lost 3 bases and 5 bases, there was a span of 13 bases. The CDR3 sequence: CSVDIGTRYGYTF. DNA of the CDR3: TGCAGCGTTGATATCGGGACAAGGTATGGCTACACCTTC. Looking up the rest from reference TRBV29-1 and TRBJ1-2 gives the full variable domain: SAVISQKPSRDICQRGTSLTIQCQVDSQVTMMFWYRQQPGQSLTLIATANQGSEATYESGFVIDKFPISRPNLTFSTLTVSNMSPEDSSIYLCSVDIGTRYGYTFGSGTRLTVV.

The chain combines TRBV7-6 with TRBJ2-7, with 11 nucleotides matching TRBD2. Germline V CDR1 and CDR2: SGHVS, FNYEAQ. Unmatched junction bases numbered 9, after V lost 5 bases and J lost 0 bases. This CDR3 contains 17 residues. This CDR3 reads CASSPMTSGVSSYEQYF. The CDR3, as DNA: TGTGCCAGCAGCCCGATGACTAGCGGGGTGAGCTCCTACGAGCAGTACTTC. Together with reference TRBV7-6 and TRBJ2-7, the CDR3 gives the full variable domain: GAGVSQSPRYKVTKRGQDVALRCDPISGHVSLYWYRQALGQGPEFLTYFNYEAQQDKSGLPNDRFSAERPEGSISTLTIQRTEQRDSAMYRCASSPMTSGVSSYEQYFGPGTRLTVT.

This rearrangement joins TRBV11-2 to TRBJ2-7; the match to TRBD1 covers 7 bases. V lost 3 bases to trimming and J lost 6 bases; unmatched junction nucleotides: 8. The CDR3 has 14 amino acids. CDR1 and CDR2 from the germline V gene are SGHAT and FQNNGV. CDR3 region: CASSLDRIGSEQYF. The CDR3 DNA is TGTGCCAGCAGCTTGGACAGGATCGGGTCCGAGCAGTACTTC. Full variable domain (outside the CDR3, taken from reference TRBV11-2 and TRBJ2-7): EAGVAQSPRYKIIEKRQSVAFWCNPISGHATLYWYQQILGQGPKLLIQFQNNGVVDDSQLPKDRFSAERLKGVDSTLKIQPAKLEDSAVYLCASSLDRIGSEQYFGPGTRLTVT.

The rearrangement uses TRBV9 and TRBJ1-3; no firm D call. From germline, CDR1 is SGDLS and CDR2 YYNGEE. CDR3 size: 17 residues. The V and J ends lost 0 bases and 3 bases respectively, with 16 bases between them. CDR3: CASSVEVGQRIGNTIYF. The CDR3 DNA reads TGTGCCAGCAGCGTAGAAGTGGGCCAAAGGATTGGAAACACCATATATTTT.

The genes are TRBV5-1 and TRBJ2-3; 12 bases fit TRBD2. CDR1 SGHRS and CDR2 YFSETQ come from the germline V gene. CDR3 length: 15 residues. V lost 6 bases, J lost 5 bases, and 7 bases stayed unmatched. This CDR3 reads CASTGLAGSLDTQYF. The CDR3 nucleotides are TGCGCCAGCACAGGACTAGCGGGGAGTCTAGATACGCAGTATTTT.